A selection of T cell receptor beta chains follows, all from one sample in a study of CD8+CD57+ T cells in acquired aplastic anemia. TCRdb reanalysed the reads using MiXCR and keeps one entry per CDR3 protein. This sample yields 190,000 or so distinct CDR3 sequences, of which less than 50% are seen a single time; about 1.7% belongs to the top ten. The specimen was sorted CD4+, CD8+, or CD8+CD57+ T cells (not recorded which) from PBMCs. The receptor set was obtained from a human donor with aplastic anemia. Both conserved end residues are part of each CDR3. D genes are given only for firm matches.

v_call	d_call	j_call	cdr3_aa
TRBV18	TRBD1	TRBJ1-5	CASSSNRGPEQPQHF
TRBV7-2	NA	TRBJ2-3	CASSLVPVSTDTQYF
TRBV5-1	NA	TRBJ2-1	CASSLQSSYNEQFF
TRBV7-9	TRBD2	TRBJ2-7	CASRPGTSGIYEQYF
TRBV5-5	TRBD1	TRBJ2-7	CASSQGTGAEQYF
TRBV12-3/TRBV12-4	TRBD1	TRBJ1-5	CASSLTGDQPQHF
TRBV25-1	TRBD1	TRBJ2-7	CASSEGNRGLYEQYF
TRBV7-9	NA	TRBJ1-5	CASSQEAPPQHF
TRBV12-3/TRBV12-4	TRBD1	TRBJ1-3	CASSTTGRNTIYF
TRBV19	TRBD2	TRBJ2-7	CASSPAGDYEQYF
TRBV2	NA	TRBJ2-3	CASRQAWGSTDTQYF
TRBV27	TRBD1	TRBJ2-7	CASSFRGQEYF
TRBV2	NA	TRBJ2-7	CASETRGYEQYF
TRBV29-1	TRBD1	TRBJ2-1	CSVLGGINNEQFF
TRBV19	NA	TRBJ1-5	CASSIMTDSNQPQHF
TRBV2	NA	TRBJ2-5	CASSDPEETQYF
TRBV9	NA	TRBJ2-5	CASSVGTAKQETQYF
TRBV5-1	TRBD2	TRBJ2-1	CASSLGTSGGREFF
TRBV3-1	NA	TRBJ2-1	CASSQGRRGYNEQFF
TRBV7-2	NA	TRBJ1-1	CASSPMPAFF
TRBV9	NA	TRBJ1-6	CASSVASYGGNSPLHF
TRBV25-1	NA	TRBJ1-1	CASSEYPLDRVNTEAFF
TRBV19	NA	TRBJ1-2	CASSIRAHGYTF
TRBV24-1	TRBD1	TRBJ1-6	CATRTGGAGSPLHF
TRBV15	NA	TRBJ2-7	CATSRDSLQGREQYF
TRBV9	NA	TRBJ2-1	CASSVELYNEQFF
TRBV6-1	NA	TRBJ1-2	CASSPEGGDYGYTF
TRBV2	NA	TRBJ2-2	CASRFRGNTGELFF
TRBV19	NA	TRBJ1-4	CASSVTGEEKLFF
TRBV24-1	TRBD1	TRBJ1-2	CATSDSRDRGFTF